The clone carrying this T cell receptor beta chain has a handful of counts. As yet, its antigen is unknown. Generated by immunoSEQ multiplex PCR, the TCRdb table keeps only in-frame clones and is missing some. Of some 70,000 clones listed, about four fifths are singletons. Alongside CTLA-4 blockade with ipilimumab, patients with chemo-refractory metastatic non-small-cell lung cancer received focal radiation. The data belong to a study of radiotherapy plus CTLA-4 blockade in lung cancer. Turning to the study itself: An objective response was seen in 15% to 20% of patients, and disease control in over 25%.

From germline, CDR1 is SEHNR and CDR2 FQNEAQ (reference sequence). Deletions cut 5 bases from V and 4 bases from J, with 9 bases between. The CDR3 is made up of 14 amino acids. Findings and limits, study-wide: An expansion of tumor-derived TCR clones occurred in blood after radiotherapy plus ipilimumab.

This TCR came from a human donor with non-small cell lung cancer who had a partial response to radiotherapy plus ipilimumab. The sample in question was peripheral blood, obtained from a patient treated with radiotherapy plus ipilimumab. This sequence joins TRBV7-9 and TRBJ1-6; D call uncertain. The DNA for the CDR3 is TGTGCCAGCAGCGTGGAACAGTATAATTCACCCCTCCACTTT. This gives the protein CASSVEQYNSPLHF.